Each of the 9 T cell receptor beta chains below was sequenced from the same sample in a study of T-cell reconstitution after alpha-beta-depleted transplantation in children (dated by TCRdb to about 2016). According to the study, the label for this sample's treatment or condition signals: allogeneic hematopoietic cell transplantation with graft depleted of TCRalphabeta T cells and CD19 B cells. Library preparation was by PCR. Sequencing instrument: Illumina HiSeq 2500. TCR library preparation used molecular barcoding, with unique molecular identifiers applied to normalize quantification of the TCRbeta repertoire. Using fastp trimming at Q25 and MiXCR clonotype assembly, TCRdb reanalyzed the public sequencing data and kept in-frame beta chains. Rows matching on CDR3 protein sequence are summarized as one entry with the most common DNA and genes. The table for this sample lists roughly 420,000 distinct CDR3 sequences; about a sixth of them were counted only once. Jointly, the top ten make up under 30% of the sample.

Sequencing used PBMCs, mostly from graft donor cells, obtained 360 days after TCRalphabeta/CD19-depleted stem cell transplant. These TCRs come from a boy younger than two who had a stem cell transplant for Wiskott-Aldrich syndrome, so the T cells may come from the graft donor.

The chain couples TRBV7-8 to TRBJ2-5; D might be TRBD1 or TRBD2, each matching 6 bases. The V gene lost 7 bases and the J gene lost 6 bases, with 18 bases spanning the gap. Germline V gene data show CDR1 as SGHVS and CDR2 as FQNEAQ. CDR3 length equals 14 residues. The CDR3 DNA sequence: TGTGCCAGCACCATAACGGGGGCTGAAAAGACCCAGTACTTC. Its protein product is CASTITGAEKTQYF.

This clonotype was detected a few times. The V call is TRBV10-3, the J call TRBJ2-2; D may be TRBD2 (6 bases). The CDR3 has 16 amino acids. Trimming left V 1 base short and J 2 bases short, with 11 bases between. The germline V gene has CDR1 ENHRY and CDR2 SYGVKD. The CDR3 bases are TGTGCCATCAGTGAGTTCTGGACTACAAACACCGGGGAGCTGTTTTTT. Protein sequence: CAISEFWTTNTGELFF.

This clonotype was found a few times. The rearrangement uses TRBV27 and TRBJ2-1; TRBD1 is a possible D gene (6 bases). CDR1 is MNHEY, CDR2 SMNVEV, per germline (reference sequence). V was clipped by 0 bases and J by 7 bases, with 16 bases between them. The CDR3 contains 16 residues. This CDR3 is CASSLSKGVRGNEQFF. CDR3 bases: TGTGCCAGCAGTTTATCGAAAGGGGTGAGGGGGAATGAGCAGTTCTTC.

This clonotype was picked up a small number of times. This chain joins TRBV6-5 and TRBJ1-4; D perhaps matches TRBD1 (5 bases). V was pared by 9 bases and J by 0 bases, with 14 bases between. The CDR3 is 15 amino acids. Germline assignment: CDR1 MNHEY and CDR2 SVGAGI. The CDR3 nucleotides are TGTGCCAGTCGTCGGGGCAGCTCAACTAATGAAAAACTGTTTTTT. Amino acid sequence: CASRRGSSTNEKLFF.

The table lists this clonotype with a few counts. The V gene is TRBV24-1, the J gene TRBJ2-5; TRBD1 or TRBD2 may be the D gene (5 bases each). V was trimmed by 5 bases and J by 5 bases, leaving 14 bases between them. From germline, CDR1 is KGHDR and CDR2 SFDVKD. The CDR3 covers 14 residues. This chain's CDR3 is CATSVTGGPETQYF. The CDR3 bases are TGTGCCACCAGTGTAACAGGCGGGCCGGAGACCCAGTACTTC.

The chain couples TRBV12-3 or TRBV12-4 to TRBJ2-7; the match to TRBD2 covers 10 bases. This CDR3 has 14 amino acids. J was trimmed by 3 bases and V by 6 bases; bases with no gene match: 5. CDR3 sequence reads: CASSPSGSFYEQYF. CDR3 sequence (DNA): TGTGCCAGCAGCCCTAGCGGGAGTTTCTACGAGCAGTACTTC.

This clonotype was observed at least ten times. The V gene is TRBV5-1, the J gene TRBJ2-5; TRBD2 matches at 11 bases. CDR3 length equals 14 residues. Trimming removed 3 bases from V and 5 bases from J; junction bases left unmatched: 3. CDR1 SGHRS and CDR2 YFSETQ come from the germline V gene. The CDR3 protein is CASSYVAGGETQYF. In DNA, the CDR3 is TGCGCCAGCAGCTACGTAGCGGGGGGGGAGACCCAGTACTTC.

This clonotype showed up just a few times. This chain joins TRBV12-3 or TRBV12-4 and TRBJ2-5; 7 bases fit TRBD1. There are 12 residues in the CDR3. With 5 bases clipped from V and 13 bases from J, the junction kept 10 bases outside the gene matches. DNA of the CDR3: TGTGCCAGCAGTGAAATGGGACAGATACGGTACTTC. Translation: CASSEMGQIRYF.

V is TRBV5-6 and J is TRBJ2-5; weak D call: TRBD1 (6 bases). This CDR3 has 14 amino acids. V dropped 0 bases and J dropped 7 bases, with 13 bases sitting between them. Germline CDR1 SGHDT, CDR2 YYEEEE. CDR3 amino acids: CASSLAGVVRTQYF. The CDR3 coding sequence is TGTGCCAGCAGCTTGGCAGGGGTTGTTCGGACCCAGTACTTC.